Listed below are T cell receptor beta chains from one sample, sequenced in a study of blood T cell repertoires in COVID-19. Measured with immunoSEQ multiplex PCR; TCRdb has only the in-frame clones, and not every one. The data show about 230,000 clones, about nine tenths seen once. Material for sequencing was peripheral blood. The receptors were gathered from a man in his forties or fifties with COVID-19, enrolled during active disease. Each CDR3 is given with its conserved first and last residue. Each record gives: D gene, V gene, J gene, clone size, CDR3 protein, CDR3 DNA. D genes are given only for firm matches. Only part of the rows carry a size: once, few, many, or a class if the clone is expanded.

D gene: TRBD2
V gene: TRBV7-9
J gene: TRBJ2-5
clone size: -
CDR3 protein: CASMWRELSETQYF
CDR3 DNA: TGTGCCAGCATGTGGCGGGAGTTGTCAGAGACCCAGTACTTC

D gene: TRBD2
V gene: TRBV6-6
J gene: TRBJ2-2
clone size: once
CDR3 protein: CASSFRRQGGSGELFF
CDR3 DNA: TGTGCCAGCAGTTTTAGAAGGCAGGGAGGGTCCGGGGAGCTGTTTTTT

D gene: -
V gene: TRBV11-2
J gene: TRBJ1-1
clone size: -
CDR3 protein: CASSLGRAGFTEAFF
CDR3 DNA: TGTGCCAGCAGCTTGGGCAGGGCAGGGTTCACTGAAGCTTTCTTT

D gene: TRBD1
V gene: TRBV6-5
J gene: TRBJ1-5
clone size: -
CDR3 protein: CASRETGKHQPQHF
CDR3 DNA: TGTGCCAGCAGGGAGACAGGGAAGCATCAGCCCCAGCATTTT

D gene: TRBD1
V gene: TRBV28
J gene: TRBJ1-5
clone size: -
CDR3 protein: CASSGTGTGPYF
CDR3 DNA: TGTGCCAGCAGTGGTACCGGGACAGGCCCGTATTTT

D gene: TRBD1
V gene: TRBV6-2/TRBV6-3
J gene: TRBJ1-2
clone size: once
CDR3 protein: CASSYSPGGLEGYTF
CDR3 DNA: TGTGCCAGCAGTTACTCGCCAGGGGGGCTCGAGGGCTACACCTTC

D gene: -
V gene: TRBV6-2/TRBV6-3
J gene: TRBJ1-3
clone size: -
CDR3 protein: CASSHGQTGNTIYF
CDR3 DNA: TGTGCCAGCAGTCACGGACAGACTGGAAACACCATATATTTT

D gene: -
V gene: TRBV12-3/TRBV12-4
J gene: TRBJ1-2
clone size: -
CDR3 protein: CASSRTVVYGYTF
CDR3 DNA: TGTGCCAGCAGTAGGACAGTGGTTTATGGCTACACCTTC

D gene: -
V gene: TRBV18
J gene: TRBJ1-2
clone size: -
CDR3 protein: CASSPGRAGGYTF
CDR3 DNA: TGTGCCAGCTCACCAGGCAGGGCCGGAGGCTACACCTTC

D gene: -
V gene: TRBV21-1
J gene: TRBJ2-7
clone size: -
CDR3 protein: CASSRLDYEQYF
CDR3 DNA: TGTGCCAGCAGCAGGCTCGACTACGAGCAGTACTTC

D gene: -
V gene: TRBV27
J gene: TRBJ1-1
clone size: -
CDR3 protein: CASGRRGGNTEAFF
CDR3 DNA: TGTGCCAGCGGCAGGCGGGGGGGGAACACTGAAGCTTTCTTT

D gene: TRBD2
V gene: TRBV6-6
J gene: TRBJ2-5
clone size: -
CDR3 protein: CASSRGLGGETQYF
CDR3 DNA: TGTGCCAGCAGTCGGGGACTAGGCGGAGAGACCCAGTACTTC

D gene: -
V gene: TRBV6-1
J gene: TRBJ1-5
clone size: -
CDR3 protein: CASSEVGGYSNQPQHF
CDR3 DNA: TGTGCCAGCAGTGAAGTTGGGGGGTATAGCAATCAGCCCCAGCATTTT

D gene: TRBD2
V gene: TRBV7-2
J gene: TRBJ2-2
clone size: few
CDR3 protein: CASSGRYSGGTNTGELFF
CDR3 DNA: TGTGCCAGCAGCGGGCGTTATAGCGGGGGTACGAACACCGGGGAGCTGTTTTTT

D gene: TRBD1
V gene: TRBV7-8
J gene: TRBJ2-7
clone size: once
CDR3 protein: CASSPGQGTVYHYEQYF
CDR3 DNA: TGTGCCAGCAGCCCTGGACAGGGGACGGTTTATCACTACGAGCAGTACTTC

D gene: TRBD1
V gene: TRBV19
J gene: TRBJ1-2
clone size: -
CDR3 protein: CASSIGTGRIYGYTF
CDR3 DNA: TGTGCCAGTAGTATTGGGACAGGAAGGATCTATGGCTACACCTTC

D gene: -
V gene: TRBV7-3
J gene: TRBJ2-3
clone size: -
CDR3 protein: CASSPGLATDTQYF
CDR3 DNA: TGTGCCAGCAGCCCAGGACTTGCTACAGATACGCAGTATTTT

D gene: -
V gene: TRBV7-2
J gene: TRBJ1-3
clone size: -
CDR3 protein: CASSPRSGSGNTIYF
CDR3 DNA: TGTGCCAGCAGTCCCCGGAGTGGTTCTGGAAACACCATATATTTT

D gene: TRBD2
V gene: TRBV6-2/TRBV6-3
J gene: TRBJ2-7
clone size: -
CDR3 protein: CASSTGLVAYEQYF
CDR3 DNA: TGTGCCAGCAGTACGGGACTAGTCGCCTACGAGCAGTACTTC

D gene: -
V gene: TRBV5-1
J gene: TRBJ1-1
clone size: -
CDR3 protein: CASSLGPQGFNTEAFF
CDR3 DNA: TGCGCCAGCAGCTTGGGGCCACAGGGATTTAACACTGAAGCTTTCTTT

D gene: TRBD2
V gene: TRBV4-1
J gene: TRBJ2-7
clone size: -
CDR3 protein: CASSQIAGVVYEQYF
CDR3 DNA: TGCGCCAGCAGCCAAATCGCGGGAGTTGTCTACGAGCAGTACTTC

D gene: -
V gene: TRBV14
J gene: TRBJ1-5
clone size: -
CDR3 protein: CASSQGSSDQPQHF
CDR3 DNA: TGTGCCAGCAGCCAAGGTTCTTCTGATCAGCCCCAGCATTTT

D gene: TRBD1
V gene: TRBV7-9
J gene: TRBJ1-1
clone size: -
CDR3 protein: CASSLKGAPTEAFF
CDR3 DNA: TGTGCCAGCAGCTTAAAGGGGGCGCCGACTGAAGCTTTCTTT

D gene: TRBD1
V gene: TRBV5-1
J gene: TRBJ2-2
clone size: -
CDR3 protein: CASSLGDRADGELFF
CDR3 DNA: TGCGCCAGCAGCTTGGGGGACAGGGCTGACGGGGAGCTGTTTTTT

D gene: TRBD2
V gene: TRBV10-2
J gene: TRBJ2-2
clone size: -
CDR3 protein: CASSDPSGGWVNTGELFF
CDR3 DNA: TGCGCCAGCAGTGACCCTAGCGGAGGCTGGGTAAACACCGGGGAGCTGTTTTTT

D gene: -
V gene: TRBV6-5
J gene: TRBJ2-7
clone size: -
CDR3 protein: CASSLLSGSSYEQYF
CDR3 DNA: TGTGCCAGCAGTCTCCTCAGCGGTAGCTCCTACGAGCAGTACTTC

D gene: TRBD1
V gene: TRBV5-4
J gene: TRBJ1-1
clone size: once
CDR3 protein: CASSLTPGQGVLAEAFF
CDR3 DNA: TGTGCCAGCAGCTTGACCCCGGGACAGGGCGTTTTAGCTGAAGCTTTCTTT

D gene: TRBD2
V gene: TRBV6-1
J gene: TRBJ2-2
clone size: -
CDR3 protein: CASSERAGGELFF
CDR3 DNA: TGTGCCAGCAGTGAAAGAGCGGGGGGGGAGCTGTTTTTT

D gene: -
V gene: TRBV10-1
J gene: TRBJ2-3
clone size: -
CDR3 protein: CASSESSRGRTTDTQYF
CDR3 DNA: TGCGCCAGCAGTGAGTCCTCGCGTGGGAGAACCACAGATACGCAGTATTTT

D gene: -
V gene: TRBV7-3
J gene: TRBJ2-2
clone size: -
CDR3 protein: CASSQTGELFF
CDR3 DNA: TGTGCCAGCAGCCAAACCGGGGAGCTGTTTTTT

D gene: -
V gene: TRBV10-2
J gene: TRBJ1-5
clone size: -
CDR3 protein: CASSESAGPLSNQPQHF
CDR3 DNA: TGCGCCAGCAGTGAAAGTGCAGGGCCTTTAAGCAATCAGCCCCAGCATTTT

D gene: -
V gene: TRBV6-2/TRBV6-3
J gene: TRBJ2-5
clone size: -
CDR3 protein: CASSYSMNGETQYF
CDR3 DNA: TGTGCCAGCAGTTACTCGATGAACGGAGAGACCCAGTACTTC

D gene: -
V gene: TRBV7-8
J gene: TRBJ2-7
clone size: -
CDR3 protein: CASSLGAGYEQYF
CDR3 DNA: TGTGCCAGCAGCTTAGGGGCCGGTTACGAGCAGTACTTC

D gene: TRBD2
V gene: TRBV11-3
J gene: TRBJ2-1
clone size: -
CDR3 protein: CASSGLASNEQFF
CDR3 DNA: TGTGCCAGCAGCGGACTAGCGAGTAATGAGCAGTTCTTC

D gene: TRBD2
V gene: TRBV10-3
J gene: TRBJ2-1
clone size: -
CDR3 protein: CAIAGSGRAGEQFF
CDR3 DNA: TGTGCCATAGCTGGGAGCGGGAGGGCCGGTGAGCAGTTCTTC

D gene: TRBD1
V gene: TRBV3-1/TRBV3-2
J gene: TRBJ2-7
clone size: -
CDR3 protein: CASSQAPGGSYEQYF
CDR3 DNA: TGTGCCAGCAGCCAAGCCCCAGGGGGCTCCTACGAGCAGTACTTC

D gene: TRBD2
V gene: TRBV3-1/TRBV3-2
J gene: TRBJ2-2
clone size: -
CDR3 protein: CASRDSGLENTGELFF
CDR3 DNA: TGTGCCAGCAGAGACTCGGGACTAGAAAACACCGGGGAGCTGTTTTTT

D gene: TRBD2
V gene: TRBV7-3
J gene: TRBJ2-1
clone size: -
CDR3 protein: CASSLYSGAWNEQFF
CDR3 DNA: TGTGCCAGCAGCTTATACAGCGGGGCCTGGAATGAGCAGTTCTTC

D gene: -
V gene: TRBV9
J gene: TRBJ2-3
clone size: -
CDR3 protein: CASSVAGGPPRLTDTQYF
CDR3 DNA: TGTGCCAGCAGCGTAGCCGGGGGGCCTCCGAGGTTAACAGATACGCAGTATTTT

D gene: -
V gene: TRBV7-3
J gene: TRBJ1-4
clone size: -
CDR3 protein: CASSFGPGEKLFF
CDR3 DNA: TGTGCCAGCAGCTTTGGTCCGGGAGAAAAACTGTTTTTT

D gene: TRBD1
V gene: TRBV27
J gene: TRBJ1-2
clone size: -
CDR3 protein: CASSRQGMIDGYTF
CDR3 DNA: TGTGCCAGCAGTCGACAGGGCATGATTGATGGCTACACCTTC

D gene: TRBD2
V gene: TRBV6-5
J gene: TRBJ2-3
clone size: -
CDR3 protein: CASRRSGVSTDTQYF
CDR3 DNA: TGTGCCAGCAGGCGTAGCGGGGTTAGCACAGATACGCAGTATTTT

D gene: TRBD1
V gene: TRBV14
J gene: TRBJ1-1
clone size: -
CDR3 protein: CASSHRGYGTEAFF
CDR3 DNA: TGTGCCAGCAGTCACAGGGGGTATGGCACTGAAGCTTTCTTT

D gene: TRBD1
V gene: TRBV6-5
J gene: TRBJ1-2
clone size: -
CDR3 protein: CASRQNRDSGYGYTF
CDR3 DNA: TGTGCCAGCAGGCAAAACAGGGACAGCGGCTATGGCTACACCTTC

D gene: TRBD2
V gene: TRBV15
J gene: TRBJ2-7
clone size: few
CDR3 protein: CATSRDLAGGYEQYF
CDR3 DNA: TGTGCCACCAGCAGAGATTTAGCGGGAGGCTACGAGCAGTACTTC

D gene: -
V gene: TRBV4-1
J gene: TRBJ2-5
clone size: -
CDR3 protein: CASSQVERGFETQYF
CDR3 DNA: TGCGCCAGCAGCCAAGTAGAACGGGGGTTTGAGACCCAGTACTTC

D gene: TRBD1
V gene: TRBV6-5
J gene: TRBJ2-1
clone size: once
CDR3 protein: CASSYSTGGLYNEQFF
CDR3 DNA: TGTGCCAGCAGTTACTCGACAGGGGGCCTCTACAATGAGCAGTTCTTC

D gene: -
V gene: TRBV12-3/TRBV12-4
J gene: TRBJ1-5
clone size: -
CDR3 protein: CASSFQRQPQHF
CDR3 DNA: TGTGCCAGCAGTTTTCAGCGTCAGCCCCAGCATTTT

D gene: TRBD1
V gene: TRBV6-5
J gene: TRBJ2-2
clone size: -
CDR3 protein: CASSRTGGMTGELFF
CDR3 DNA: TGTGCCAGCAGTCGGACAGGGGGTATGACCGGGGAGCTGTTTTTT

D gene: -
V gene: TRBV11-2
J gene: TRBJ2-7
clone size: -
CDR3 protein: CASSFGHSSYEQYF
CDR3 DNA: TGTGCCAGCAGCTTTGGACACAGCTCCTACGAGCAGTACTTC

D gene: -
V gene: TRBV19
J gene: TRBJ1-1
clone size: -
CDR3 protein: CASSIDTGLTEAFF
CDR3 DNA: TGTGCCAGTAGTATCGATACAGGGTTAACTGAAGCTTTCTTT

D gene: TRBD2
V gene: TRBV28
J gene: TRBJ2-7
clone size: -
CDR3 protein: CASSSSGGARYEQYF
CDR3 DNA: TGTGCCAGCAGTTCTAGCGGGGGGGCGCGGTACGAGCAGTACTTC

D gene: -
V gene: TRBV6-5
J gene: TRBJ1-1
clone size: once
CDR3 protein: CASSPGAEAFF
CDR3 DNA: TGTGCCAGCAGTCCAGGGGCAGAAGCTTTCTTT

D gene: TRBD1
V gene: TRBV28
J gene: TRBJ1-2
clone size: -
CDR3 protein: CASSTGVGYTF
CDR3 DNA: TGTGCCAGCAGTACAGGGGTTGGCTACACCTTC

D gene: -
V gene: TRBV28
J gene: TRBJ1-2
clone size: -
CDR3 protein: CASSPTDSYNYGYTF
CDR3 DNA: TGTGCCAGCAGTCCTACCGACAGTTATAACTATGGCTACACCTTC

D gene: TRBD1
V gene: TRBV12-3/TRBV12-4
J gene: TRBJ2-5
clone size: -
CDR3 protein: CASCMGQQETQYF
CDR3 DNA: TGTGCCAGCTGCATGGGACAGCAAGAGACCCAGTACTTC

D gene: -
V gene: TRBV2
J gene: TRBJ2-3
clone size: -
CDR3 protein: CASSEGLIEGTQYF
CDR3 DNA: TGTGCCAGCAGTGAGGGTCTGATCGAGGGTACGCAGTATTTT